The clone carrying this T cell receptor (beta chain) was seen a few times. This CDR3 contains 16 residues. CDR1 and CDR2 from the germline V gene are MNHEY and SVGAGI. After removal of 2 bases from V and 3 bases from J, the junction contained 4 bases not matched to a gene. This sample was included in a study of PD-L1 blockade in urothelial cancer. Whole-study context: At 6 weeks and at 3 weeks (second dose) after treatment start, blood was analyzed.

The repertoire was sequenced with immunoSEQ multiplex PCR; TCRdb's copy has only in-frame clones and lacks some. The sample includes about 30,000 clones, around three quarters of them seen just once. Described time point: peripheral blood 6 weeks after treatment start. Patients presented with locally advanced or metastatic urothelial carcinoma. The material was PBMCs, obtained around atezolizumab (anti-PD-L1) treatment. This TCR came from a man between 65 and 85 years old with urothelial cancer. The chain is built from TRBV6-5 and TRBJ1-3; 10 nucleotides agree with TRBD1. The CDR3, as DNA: TGTGCCAGCAGTTACGCCCGGACAGGGGGTGGAAACACCATATATTTT. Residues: CASSYARTGGGNTIYF.